One and the same sample provided the 8 T cell receptor beta chains below, sequenced in a study of graft-versus-host responses after intestinal transplantation. Generated by immunoSEQ multiplex PCR, the TCRdb table keeps only in-frame clones and is missing some. The data show some 150,000 clones, over 90% seen once. Their recognized antigens are unknown. Here the sequenced sample was unstimulated CD4+ T cells sorted from spleen or lymph node cells, taken before intestinal transplant. The origin of the receptors is a human donor who received an intestinal transplant.

The rearrangement joins TRBV5-1 to TRBJ2-1, with D hard to call. Germline CDR1 and CDR2: SGHRS and YFSETQ. CDR3 length: 11 amino acids. V was pared by 0 bases and J by 13 bases, with 8 bases between. CDR3 DNA: TGCGCCAGCAGCTTGGCGGGCGTCCAGTTCTTC. This gives the protein CASSLAGVQFF. Looking up the rest from reference TRBV5-1 and TRBJ2-1 gives the full variable domain: KAGVTQTPRYLIKTRGQQVTLSCSPISGHRSVSWYQQTPGQGLQFLFEYFSETQRNKGNFPGRFSGRQFSNSRSEMNVSTLELGDSALYLCASSLAGVQFFGPGTRLTVL.

The chain employs TRBV11-2 and TRBJ2-1; D is perhaps TRBD1 or TRBD2 (6 bases each). The germline V gene has CDR1 SGHAT and CDR2 FQNNGV. This CDR3 contains 14 residues. The V end was cut by 6 bases, the J end by 10 bases, with 19 bases between. CDR3 residues: CASSRGVGEFEQFF. CDR3 DNA: TGTGCCAGCAGTAGGGGGGTTGGGGAATTCGAGCAGTTCTTC.

This clone showed up just once. V and J are TRBV28 and TRBJ1-1; 9 nucleotides line up with TRBD1. Trimming at V came to 5 bases and at J to 0 bases, leaving 4 bases not matched to a gene. The CDR3 contains 15 residues. Germline V gene lookup returns CDR1 MDHEN and CDR2 SYDVKM. CDR3 DNA: TGTGCCAGCAGTCTTTGGACAGGGGTGAACACTGAAGCTTTCTTT. Translated, it gives CASSLWTGVNTEAFF.

This chain joins TRBV30 and TRBJ2-7; no clear D gene. Trimming removed 3 bases from V and 3 bases from J, with 6 bases in between. There are 11 residues in the CDR3. The germline gives CDR1 GTSNPN, CDR2 SVGIG (reference sequence). Written as DNA, the CDR3 is TGTGCCTGGAGAAACTTCTACGAGCAGTACTTC. It yields the protein CAWRNFYEQYF.

This chain links TRBV6-1 with TRBJ2-7; D gene uncertain. Trimming took 1 base from V and 7 from J, leaving 8 bases between them. CDR1 is MNHNS, CDR2 SASEGT, per germline. The CDR3 spans 12 residues. Here the CDR3 reads CASSEVGYEQYF. The CDR3, as DNA: TGTGCCAGCAGTGAAGTAGGGTATGAGCAGTACTTC.

The gene calls are TRBV5-4 and TRBJ1-1; no definite D call. CDR3 length equals 14 residues. V shed 0 bases and J shed 8 bases, with 14 bases lying between them. Germline V gives CDR1 SGHNT, CDR2 YYREEE (reference sequence). The CDR3 reads CASSLEGYSLEAFF. In nucleotides, the CDR3 is TGTGCCAGCAGCTTGGAAGGTTACAGCCTAGAAGCTTTCTTT.

CDR3 amino acids: CASSFPPTGGSRDTQYF. Here the CDR3 DNA reads TGCGCCAGCAGCTTTCCCCCCACGGGAGGGAGTCGGGATACGCAGTATTTT. J is TRBJ2-3 and V is TRBV5-1; the match to TRBD2 covers 8 bases. Trimming removed 2 bases from V and 6 bases from J; junction bases left unmatched: 14. CDR1 and CDR2 from the germline V gene are SGHRS and YFSETQ. CDR3 length: 17 amino acids.

V gene TRBV4-1 combines with J gene TRBJ2-2; no firm D call. The CDR3 has 17 residues. Germline CDR1 MGHRA, CDR2 YSYEKL. V was cut by 0 bases and J by 0 bases, with 11 bases left in between. The CDR3 nucleotides read TGCGCCAGCAGCCAAGAGGAAGTAGGGTCGAACACCGGGGAGCTGTTTTTT. Translated: CASSQEEVGSNTGELFF.